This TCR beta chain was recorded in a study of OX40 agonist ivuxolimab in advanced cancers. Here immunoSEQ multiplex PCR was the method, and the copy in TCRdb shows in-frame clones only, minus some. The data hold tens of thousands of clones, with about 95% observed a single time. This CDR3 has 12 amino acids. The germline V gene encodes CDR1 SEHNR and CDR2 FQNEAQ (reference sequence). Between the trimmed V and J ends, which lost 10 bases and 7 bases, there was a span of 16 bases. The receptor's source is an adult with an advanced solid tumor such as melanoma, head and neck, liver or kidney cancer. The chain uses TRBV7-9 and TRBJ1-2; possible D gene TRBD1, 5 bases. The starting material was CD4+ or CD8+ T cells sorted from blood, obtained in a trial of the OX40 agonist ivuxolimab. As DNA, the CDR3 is TGTGCCACCCTTGGGGCCTTCCTTGGCTACACCTTC. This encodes CATLGAFLGYTF.